The entry that follows covers one T cell receptor (beta chain) sequence. This sample was taken from a study of blood T cell repertoires in COVID-19. Across the whole study: PBMCs, B-cell-depleted T cells, or T cells provided the cDNA or gDNA that made up the material.

The table came from immunoSEQ multiplex PCR; TCRdb's copy has only in-frame clones and leaves some out. This sample has more than 150,000 clones, with 75% to 90% found just once. Trimming left V 2 bases short and J 8 bases short, with 12 bases between. The CDR3 sequence is 13 residues long. The germline CDR1 and CDR2 sequences are MNHEY and SMNVEV (reference sequence). V is TRBV27 and J is TRBJ1-2; a possible D gene is TRBD1 (6 bases). The TCR comes from a woman in her 40s with acute or convalescent COVID-19. Sequenced sample: peripheral blood. The CDR3 reads CASSLRPGEGYTF. The CDR3, as DNA: TGTGCCAGCAGTTTAAGGCCAGGGGAAGGCTACACCTTC.